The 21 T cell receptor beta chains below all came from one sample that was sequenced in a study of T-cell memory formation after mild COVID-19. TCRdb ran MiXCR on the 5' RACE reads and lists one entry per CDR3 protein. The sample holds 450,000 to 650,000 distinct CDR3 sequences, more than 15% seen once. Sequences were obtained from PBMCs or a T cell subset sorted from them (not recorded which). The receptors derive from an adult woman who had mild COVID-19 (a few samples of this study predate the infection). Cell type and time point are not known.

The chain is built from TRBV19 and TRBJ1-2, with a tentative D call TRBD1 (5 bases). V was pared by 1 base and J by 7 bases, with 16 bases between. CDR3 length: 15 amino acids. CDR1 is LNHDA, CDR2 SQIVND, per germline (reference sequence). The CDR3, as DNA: TGTGCCAGTAGTATAGGCGGGACGCCGATCGGTGGCTACACCTTC. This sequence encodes CASSIGGTPIGGYTF.

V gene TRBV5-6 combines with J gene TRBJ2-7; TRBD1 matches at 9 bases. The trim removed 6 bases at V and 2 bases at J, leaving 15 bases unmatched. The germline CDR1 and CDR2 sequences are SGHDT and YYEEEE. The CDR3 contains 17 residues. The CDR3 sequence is CASTHELRDRDTYEQYF. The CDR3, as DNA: TGTGCCAGCACCCACGAATTGAGGGACAGGGACACCTACGAGCAGTACTTC. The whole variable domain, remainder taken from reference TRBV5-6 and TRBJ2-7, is DAGVTQSPTHLIKTRGQQVTLRCSPKSGHDTVSWYQQALGQGPQFIFQYYEEEERQRGNFPDRFSGHQFPNYSSELNVNALLLGDSALYLCASTHELRDRDTYEQYFGPGTRLTVT.

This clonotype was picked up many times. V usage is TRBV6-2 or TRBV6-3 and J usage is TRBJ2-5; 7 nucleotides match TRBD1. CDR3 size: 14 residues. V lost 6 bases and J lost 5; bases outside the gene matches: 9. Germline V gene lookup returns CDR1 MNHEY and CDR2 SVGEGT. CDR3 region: CASRNNRGFETQYF. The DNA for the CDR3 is TGTGCCAGCAGAAACAACAGGGGTTTTGAGACCCAGTACTTC.

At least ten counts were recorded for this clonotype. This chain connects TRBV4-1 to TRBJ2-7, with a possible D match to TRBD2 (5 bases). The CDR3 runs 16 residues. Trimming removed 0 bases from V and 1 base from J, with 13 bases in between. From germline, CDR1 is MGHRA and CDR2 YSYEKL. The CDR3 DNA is TGCGCCAGCAGCCAAGAACCCGGGATCCTTTCCTACGAGCAGTACTTC. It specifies CASSQEPGILSYEQYF.

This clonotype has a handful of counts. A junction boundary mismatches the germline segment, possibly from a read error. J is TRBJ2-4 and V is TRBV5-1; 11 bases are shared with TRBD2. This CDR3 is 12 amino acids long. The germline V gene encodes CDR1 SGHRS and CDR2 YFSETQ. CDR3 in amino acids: CASSQGLAGLSF. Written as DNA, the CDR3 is TGCGCCAGCAGCCAAGGACTAGCGGGCTTATCCTTC.

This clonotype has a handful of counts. CDR3 region: CASSLDTDTGELFF. The DNA of the CDR3 is TGTGCCAGCAGCTTAGATACAGATACCGGGGAGCTGTTTTTT. The V gene is TRBV7-9, the J gene TRBJ2-2, with unresolved D. CDR1 SEHNR and CDR2 FQNEAQ come from the germline V gene (reference sequence). V was clipped by 1 base and J by 5 bases, with 8 bases between them. CDR3 length: 14 amino acids.

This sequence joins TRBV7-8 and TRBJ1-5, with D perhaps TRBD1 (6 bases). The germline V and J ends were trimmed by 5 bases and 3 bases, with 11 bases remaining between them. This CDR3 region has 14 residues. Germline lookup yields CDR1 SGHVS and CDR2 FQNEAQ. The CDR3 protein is CASSLDRDNQPQHF. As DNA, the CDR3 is TGTGCCAGCAGCCTGGACAGAGACAATCAGCCCCAGCATTTT. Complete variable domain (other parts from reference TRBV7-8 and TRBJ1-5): GAGVSQSPRYKVAKRGQDVALRCDPISGHVSLFWYQQALGQGPEFLTYFQNEAQLDKSGLPSDRFFAERPEGSVSTLKIQRTQQEDSAVYLCASSLDRDNQPQHFGDGTRLSIL.

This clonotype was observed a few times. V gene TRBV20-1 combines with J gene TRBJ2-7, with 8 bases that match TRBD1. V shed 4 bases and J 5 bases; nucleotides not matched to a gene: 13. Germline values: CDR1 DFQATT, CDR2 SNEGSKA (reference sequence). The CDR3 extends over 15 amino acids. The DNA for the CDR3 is TGCAGTGCTATTCGGTCCCAGGGGGCGTTTCACGAGCAGTACTTC. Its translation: CSAIRSQGAFHEQYF.

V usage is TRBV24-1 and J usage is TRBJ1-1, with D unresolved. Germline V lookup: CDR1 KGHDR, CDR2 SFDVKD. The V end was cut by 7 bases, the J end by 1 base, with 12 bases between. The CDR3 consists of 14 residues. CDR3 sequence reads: CATREKTANTEAFF. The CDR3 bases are TGTGCCACCAGGGAAAAGACCGCGAACACTGAAGCTTTCTTT.

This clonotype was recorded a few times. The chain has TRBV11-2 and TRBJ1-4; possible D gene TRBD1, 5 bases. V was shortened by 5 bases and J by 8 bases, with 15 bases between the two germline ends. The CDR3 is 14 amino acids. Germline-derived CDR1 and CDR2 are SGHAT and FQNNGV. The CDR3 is CASSLGEGPEKLFF. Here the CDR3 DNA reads TGTGCCAGCAGCCTCGGTGAGGGGCCCGAAAAACTGTTTTTT.

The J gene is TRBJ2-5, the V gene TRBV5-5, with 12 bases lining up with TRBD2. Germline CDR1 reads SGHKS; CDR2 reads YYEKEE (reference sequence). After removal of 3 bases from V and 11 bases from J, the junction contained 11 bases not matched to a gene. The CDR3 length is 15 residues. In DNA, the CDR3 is TGTGCCAGCAGCTCGCCGCTAGCGGGGGGGCTGACACAGTACTTC. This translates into CASSSPLAGGLTQYF.

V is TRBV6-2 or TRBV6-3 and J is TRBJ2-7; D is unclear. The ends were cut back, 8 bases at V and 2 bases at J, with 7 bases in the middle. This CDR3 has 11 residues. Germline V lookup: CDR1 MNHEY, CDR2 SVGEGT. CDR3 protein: CASRTPYEQYF. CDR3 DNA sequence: TGTGCCAGCCGAACCCCCTACGAGCAGTACTTC.

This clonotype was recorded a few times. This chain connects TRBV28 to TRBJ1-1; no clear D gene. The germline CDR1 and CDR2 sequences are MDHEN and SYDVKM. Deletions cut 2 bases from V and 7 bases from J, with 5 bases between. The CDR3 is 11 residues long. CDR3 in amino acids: CASSLTFEAFF. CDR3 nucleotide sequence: TGTGCCAGCAGTTTAACATTTGAAGCTTTCTTT.

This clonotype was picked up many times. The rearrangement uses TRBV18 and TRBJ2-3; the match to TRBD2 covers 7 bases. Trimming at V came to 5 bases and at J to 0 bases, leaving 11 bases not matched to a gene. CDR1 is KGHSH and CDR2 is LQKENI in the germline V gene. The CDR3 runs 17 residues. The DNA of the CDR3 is TGTGCCAGCTCATCCAGACCCGGGGGGTATAGCACAGATACGCAGTATTTT. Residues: CASSSRPGGYSTDTQYF.

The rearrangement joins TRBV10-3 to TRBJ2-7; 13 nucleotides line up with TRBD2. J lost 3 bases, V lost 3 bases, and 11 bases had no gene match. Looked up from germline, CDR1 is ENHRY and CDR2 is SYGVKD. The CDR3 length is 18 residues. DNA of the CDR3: TGTGCCATCAGTGAACCCACTAGCGGGGGGGTAAAAGGCTACGAGCAGTACTTC. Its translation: CAISEPTSGGVKGYEQYF.

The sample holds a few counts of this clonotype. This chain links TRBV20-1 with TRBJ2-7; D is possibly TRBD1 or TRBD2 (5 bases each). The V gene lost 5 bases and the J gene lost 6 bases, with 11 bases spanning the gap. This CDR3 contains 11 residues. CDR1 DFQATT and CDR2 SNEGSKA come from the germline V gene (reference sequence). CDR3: CSAVGVPEQYF. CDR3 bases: TGCAGTGCTGTGGGGGTACCCGAGCAGTACTTC.

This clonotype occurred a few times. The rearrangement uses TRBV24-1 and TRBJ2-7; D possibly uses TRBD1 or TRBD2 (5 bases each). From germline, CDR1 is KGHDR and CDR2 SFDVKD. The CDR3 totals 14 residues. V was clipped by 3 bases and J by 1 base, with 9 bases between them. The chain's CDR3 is CATSDTRGSYEQYF. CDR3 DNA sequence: TGTGCCACCAGTGATACGAGGGGATCCTACGAGCAGTACTTC.

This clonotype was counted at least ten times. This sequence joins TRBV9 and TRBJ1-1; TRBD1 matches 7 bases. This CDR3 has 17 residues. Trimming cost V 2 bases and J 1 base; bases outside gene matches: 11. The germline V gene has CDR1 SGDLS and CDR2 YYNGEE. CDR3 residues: CASSVVQGGSRNTEAFF. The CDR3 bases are TGTGCCAGCAGCGTCGTCCAGGGGGGGTCCAGGAACACTGAAGCTTTCTTT.

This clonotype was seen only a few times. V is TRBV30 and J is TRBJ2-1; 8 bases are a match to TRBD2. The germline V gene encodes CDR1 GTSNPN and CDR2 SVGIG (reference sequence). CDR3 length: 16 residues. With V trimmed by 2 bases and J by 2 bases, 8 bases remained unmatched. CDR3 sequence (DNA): TGTGCCTGGAGTATTGATAGCGGGGCCCCCTACAATGAGCAGTTCTTC. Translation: CAWSIDSGAPYNEQFF.

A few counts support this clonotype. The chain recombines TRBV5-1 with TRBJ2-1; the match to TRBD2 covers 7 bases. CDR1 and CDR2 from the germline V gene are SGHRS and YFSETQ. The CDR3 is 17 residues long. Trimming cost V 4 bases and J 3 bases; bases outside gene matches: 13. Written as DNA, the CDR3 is TGCGCCAGCAGCCCGAGTTTGAGGAGCGGGATCTACAATGAGCAGTTCTTC. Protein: CASSPSLRSGIYNEQFF. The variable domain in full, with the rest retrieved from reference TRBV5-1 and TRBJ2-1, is KAGVTQTPRYLIKTRGQQVTLSCSPISGHRSVSWYQQTPGQGLQFLFEYFSETQRNKGNFPGRFSGRQFSNSRSEMNVSTLELGDSALYLCASSPSLRSGIYNEQFFGPGTRLTVL.

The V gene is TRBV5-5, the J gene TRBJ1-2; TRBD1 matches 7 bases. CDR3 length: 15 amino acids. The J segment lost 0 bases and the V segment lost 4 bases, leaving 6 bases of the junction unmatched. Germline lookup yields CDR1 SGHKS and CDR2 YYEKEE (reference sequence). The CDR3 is CASSPWDSSNYGYTF. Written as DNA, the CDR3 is TGTGCCAGCAGCCCATGGGACAGCTCTAACTATGGCTACACCTTC. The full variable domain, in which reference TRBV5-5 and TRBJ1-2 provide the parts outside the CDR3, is DAGVTQSPTHLIKTRGQQVTLRCSPISGHKSVSWYQQVLGQGPQFIFQYYEKEERGRGNFPDRFSARQFPNYSSELNVNALLLGDSALYLCASSPWDSSNYGYTFGSGTRLTVV.